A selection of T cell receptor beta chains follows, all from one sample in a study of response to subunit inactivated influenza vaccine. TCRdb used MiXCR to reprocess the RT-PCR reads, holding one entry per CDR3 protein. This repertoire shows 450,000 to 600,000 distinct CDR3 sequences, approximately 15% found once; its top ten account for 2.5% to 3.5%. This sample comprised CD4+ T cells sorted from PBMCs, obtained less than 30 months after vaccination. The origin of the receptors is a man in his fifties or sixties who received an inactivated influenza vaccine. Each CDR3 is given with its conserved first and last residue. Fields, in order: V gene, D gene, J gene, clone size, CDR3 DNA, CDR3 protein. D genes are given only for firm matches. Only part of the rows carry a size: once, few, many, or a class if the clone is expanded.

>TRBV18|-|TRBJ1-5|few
TGTGCCAGCTCACCCCCAGGGGTTGGACCCCAGCATTTT
CASSPPGVGPQHF
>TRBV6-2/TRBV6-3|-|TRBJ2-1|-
TGTGCCAGCAGCAAGGGACTGGGTCGGCAGTTCTTC
CASSKGLGRQFF
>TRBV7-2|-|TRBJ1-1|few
TGTGCCAGCAGCTTAGGGGCCGGTGAGGGCGCTTTCTTT
CASSLGAGEGAFF
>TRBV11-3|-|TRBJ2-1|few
TGTGCCAGCAGCTCCACTACTCGTGAGCAGTTCTTC
CASSSTTREQFF
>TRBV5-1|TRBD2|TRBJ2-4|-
TGCGCCAGCAGCTCTGGACTAGCGGGGGGAGTAGCCAAAAACATTCAGTACTTC
CASSSGLAGGVAKNIQYF
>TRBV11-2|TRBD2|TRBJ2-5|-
TGTGCCAGCAGCCCTCGACTAGCGGGGAGGCAAGAGACCCAGTACTTC
CASSPRLAGRQETQYF
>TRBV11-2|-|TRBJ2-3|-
TGTGCCAGCAGGACCCCGGGATTCCTCACAGATACGCAGTATTTT
CASRTPGFLTDTQYF
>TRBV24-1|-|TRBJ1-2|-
TGTGCCACCAGCGGCGGTCCAGAGGGCTACACCTTC
CATSGGPEGYTF
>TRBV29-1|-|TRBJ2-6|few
TGCAGCGTCGGGGTTGCCAACGTCCTGACTTTC
CSVGVANVLTF
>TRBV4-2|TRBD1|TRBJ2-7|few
TGTGCCAGCAGCCAAGAACGGGACAGACCCTACGAGCAGTACTTC
CASSQERDRPYEQYF
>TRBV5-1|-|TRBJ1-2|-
TGCGCCAGCAGCTTGGAGTCCGGTGTCCCAGGAAGTGGCGGCTACACCTTC
CASSLESGVPGSGGYTF
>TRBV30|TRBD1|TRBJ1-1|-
TGTGCCTGGATGGGACAGGGGTTAGCTTTCTTT
CAWMGQGLAFF
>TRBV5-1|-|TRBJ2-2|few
TGCGCCAGCAGTCTCAGGCCTCGGACCAACGGGGAGCTGTTTTTT
CASSLRPRTNGELFF
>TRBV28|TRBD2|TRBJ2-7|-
TGTGCCAGCAGCTCGCGGGAGTTCGAGCAGTACTTC
CASSSREFEQYF
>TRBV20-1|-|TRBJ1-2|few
TGCAGTGCCCGCCCGGGGGATGGACAAGACTATGGCTACACCTTC
CSARPGDGQDYGYTF
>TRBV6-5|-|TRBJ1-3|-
TGTGCCAGCAGTTACGAATTCTGGGACGGAAACACCATATATTTT
CASSYEFWDGNTIYF
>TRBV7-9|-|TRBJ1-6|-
TGTGCCAGCAGCGGGGACGGGAGTTCACCCCTCCACTTT
CASSGDGSSPLHF